This T cell receptor beta chain was recorded in a study of cytomegalovirus exposure and HLA in healthy donors. General observations from the study: Investigators reported over 150 TCR beta chains as tied to cytomegalovirus. One cluster of highly shared sequence variants probably arose as a sequencing artifact. The majority of TCR sequences were rare, yet some public TCRs appeared in many donors.

Concerning this clone: The target antigen is unknown.

A multiplex PCR was run with 60 Vbeta primers and 13 Jbeta primers. Clones were sequenced by immunoSEQ multiplex PCR, and TCRdb holds only the in-frame ones, with some missing. The sample holds under 200,000 clones, around four fifths seen once. The CDR3 runs 15 residues. Germline values: CDR1 GTSNPN, CDR2 SVGIG (reference sequence). The V gene end was trimmed by 0 bases and the J gene end by 8 bases; junction bases not matched to a gene: 9. Input material: PBMCs. The chain has TRBV30 and TRBJ2-1; 8 nucleotides line up with TRBD1. This clonotype originated in a man aged 30 to 39 in good health and CMV-seronegative. CDR3 DNA: TGTGCCTGGAGTGTTCAGGACAGGGAATTCGATGAGCAGTTCTTC. Translation gives CAWSVQDREFDEQFF. Using reference TRBV30 and TRBJ2-1 for the parts outside the CDR3, the full variable domain is SQTIHQWPATLVQPVGSPLSLECTVEGTSNPNLYWYRQAAGRGLQLLFYSVGIGQISSEVPQNLSASRPQDRQFILSSKKLLLSDSGFYLCAWSVQDREFDEQFFGPGTRLTVL.